This passage covers 7 T cell receptor beta chains from one sample sequenced in a study of cytomegalovirus exposure and HLA in healthy donors. TCRdb's copy holds only in-frame clones and misses some; the assay was immunoSEQ multiplex PCR. The sample records roughly 140,000 clones, just over 85% being singletons. The sequencing input was PBMCs. Every receptor here comes from a woman under 30 in good health and CMV-seropositive.

V usage is TRBV29-1 and J usage is TRBJ2-5, with no clear D. The CDR3 has 11 amino acids. Germline loops: CDR1 SQVTM, CDR2 ANQGSEA. Trimming cost V 7 bases and J 3 bases, with 9 bases left between them. The chain's CDR3 is CSGRLEETQYF. The CDR3, as DNA: TGCAGCGGTAGATTAGAAGAGACCCAGTACTTC.

The table lists this clone with a count of one. The chain links TRBV6-6 to TRBJ2-7; 10 nucleotides line up with TRBD2. From germline, CDR1 is MNHNY and CDR2 SVGAGI (reference sequence). With 6 bases clipped from V and 1 base from J, the junction kept 6 bases outside the gene matches. This CDR3 contains 15 residues. The CDR3 protein is CASSKTSGWSYEQYF. The CDR3 coding sequence is TGTGCCAGCAGCAAGACTAGCGGGTGGTCCTACGAGCAGTACTTC.

The chain links TRBV4-1 to TRBJ2-7, with 7 bases lining up with TRBD2. Germline assignment: CDR1 MGHRA and CDR2 YSYEKL. This CDR3 region has 16 residues. V lost 2 bases to trimming and J lost 0 bases; unmatched junction nucleotides: 7. The CDR3 nucleotides are TGCGCCAGCAGCCAACCCTCCGGGGGGAGCTCCTACGAGCAGTACTTC. Translated: CASSQPSGGSSYEQYF.

V and J are TRBV28 and TRBJ2-7, with 9 bases fitting TRBD1. This CDR3 region has 16 residues. V shed 1 base, J shed 5 bases, and the junction held 9 bases outside the gene matches. Germline loops: CDR1 MDHEN, CDR2 SYDVKM. The CDR3, as DNA: TGTGCCAGCAGTTTATCTGAAGGGACAGGGAAGCACGAGCAGTACTTC. The encoded protein is CASSLSEGTGKHEQYF. The variable domain in full, completed from reference TRBV28 and TRBJ2-7, reads DVKVTQSSRYLVKRTGEKVFLECVQDMDHENMFWYRQDPGLGLRLIYFSYDVKMKEKGDIPEGYSVSREKKERFSLILESASTNQTSMYLCASSLSEGTGKHEQYFGPGTRLTVT.

The CDR3 loop reads CASSVTEETQYF. The DNA of the CDR3 is TGTGCCAGCAGTGTGACAGAGGAGACCCAGTACTTC. The chain joins TRBV2 to TRBJ2-5; D may be TRBD1 (5 bases). V was trimmed by 4 bases and J by 5 bases, leaving 8 bases between them. The length of the CDR3 is 12 residues. Germline CDR1 and CDR2: SNHLY and FYNNEI.

The J gene is TRBJ1-2, the V gene TRBV27; the D gene is possibly TRBD1 (5 bases). This CDR3 has 15 amino acids. CDR1 is MNHEY, CDR2 SMNVEV, per germline (reference sequence). Deletions cut 5 bases from V and 7 bases from J, with 20 bases between. CDR3 in amino acids: CASSPNWAGRFGYTF. CDR3 bases: TGTGCCAGCAGTCCCAACTGGGCAGGGAGGTTTGGCTACACCTTC.

This clone has a count of ten or more. The chain has TRBV6-4 and TRBJ1-6; 9 positions agree with TRBD1. Trimming cost V 2 bases and J 7 bases; bases outside gene matches: 0. Germline CDR1 and CDR2: MRHNA and SNTAGT. There are 14 residues in the CDR3. The CDR3 coding sequence is TGTGCCAGCAGTGACGGACAGGGGAATTCACCCCTCCACTTT. Translated: CASSDGQGNSPLHF.